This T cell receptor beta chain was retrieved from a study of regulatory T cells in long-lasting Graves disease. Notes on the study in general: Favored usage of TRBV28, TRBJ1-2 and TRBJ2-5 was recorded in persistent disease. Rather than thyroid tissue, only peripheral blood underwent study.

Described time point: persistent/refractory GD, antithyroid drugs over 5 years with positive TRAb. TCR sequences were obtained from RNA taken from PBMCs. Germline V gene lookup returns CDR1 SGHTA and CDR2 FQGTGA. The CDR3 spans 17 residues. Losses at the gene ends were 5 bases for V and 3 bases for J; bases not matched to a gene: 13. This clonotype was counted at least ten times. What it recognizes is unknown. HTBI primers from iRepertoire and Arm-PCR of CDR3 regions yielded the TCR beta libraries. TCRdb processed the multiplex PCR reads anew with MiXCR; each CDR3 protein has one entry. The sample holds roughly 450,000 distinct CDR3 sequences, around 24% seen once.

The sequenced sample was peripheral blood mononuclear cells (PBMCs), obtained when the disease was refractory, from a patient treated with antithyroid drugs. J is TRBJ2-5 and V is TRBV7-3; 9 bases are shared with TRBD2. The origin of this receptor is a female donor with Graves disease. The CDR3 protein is CASSLSGGAGGEETQYF. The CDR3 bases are TGTGCCAGCAGCCTGAGTGGGGGAGCGGGAGGAGAAGAGACCCAGTACTTC.